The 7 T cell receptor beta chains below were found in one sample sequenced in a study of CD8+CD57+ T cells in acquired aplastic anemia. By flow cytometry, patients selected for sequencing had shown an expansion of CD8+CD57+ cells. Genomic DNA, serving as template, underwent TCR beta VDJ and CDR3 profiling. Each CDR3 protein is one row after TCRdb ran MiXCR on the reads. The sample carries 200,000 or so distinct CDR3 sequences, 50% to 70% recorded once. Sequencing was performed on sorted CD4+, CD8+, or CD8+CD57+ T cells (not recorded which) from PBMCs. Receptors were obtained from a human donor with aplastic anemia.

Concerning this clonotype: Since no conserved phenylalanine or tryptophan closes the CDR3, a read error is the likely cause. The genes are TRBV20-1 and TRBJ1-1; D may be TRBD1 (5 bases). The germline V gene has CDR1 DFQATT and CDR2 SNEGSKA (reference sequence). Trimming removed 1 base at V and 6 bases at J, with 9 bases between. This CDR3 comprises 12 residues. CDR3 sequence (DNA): TGCAGTGCTAGAGGTGCCAGGGCTGAAGCTTTCGTT. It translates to CSARGARAEAFV.

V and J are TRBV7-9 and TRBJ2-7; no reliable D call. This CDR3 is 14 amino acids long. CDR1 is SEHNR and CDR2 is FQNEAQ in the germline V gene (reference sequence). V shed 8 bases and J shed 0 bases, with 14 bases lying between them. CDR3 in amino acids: CASQGMASSYEQYF. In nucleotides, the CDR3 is TGTGCCAGCCAAGGGATGGCATCCTCCTACGAGCAGTACTTC.

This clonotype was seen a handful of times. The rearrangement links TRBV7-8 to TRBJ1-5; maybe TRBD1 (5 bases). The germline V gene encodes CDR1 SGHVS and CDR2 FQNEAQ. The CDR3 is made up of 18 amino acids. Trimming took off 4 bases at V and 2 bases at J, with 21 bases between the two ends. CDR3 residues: CASSSALVFGHGNQPQHF. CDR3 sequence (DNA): TGTGCCAGCAGCTCGGCACTAGTATTCGGACATGGCAATCAGCCCCAGCATTTT.

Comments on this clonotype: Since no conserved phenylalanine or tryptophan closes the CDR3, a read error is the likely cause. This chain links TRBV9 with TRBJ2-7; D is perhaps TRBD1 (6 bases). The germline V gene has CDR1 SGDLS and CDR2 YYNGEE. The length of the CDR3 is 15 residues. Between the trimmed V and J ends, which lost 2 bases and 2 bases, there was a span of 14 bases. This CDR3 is CASSVGYRDPYEQYS. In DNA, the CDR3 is TGTGCCAGCAGCGTGGGGTACAGGGATCCCTACGAGCAGTACTCC.

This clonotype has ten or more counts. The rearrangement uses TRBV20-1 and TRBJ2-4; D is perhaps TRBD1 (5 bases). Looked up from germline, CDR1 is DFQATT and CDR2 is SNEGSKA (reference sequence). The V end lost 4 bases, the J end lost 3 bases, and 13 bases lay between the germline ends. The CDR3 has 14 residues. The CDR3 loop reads CSAKGLLDKNIQYF. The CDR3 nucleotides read TGCAGTGCTAAGGGGCTCTTGGACAAAAACATTCAGTACTTC.

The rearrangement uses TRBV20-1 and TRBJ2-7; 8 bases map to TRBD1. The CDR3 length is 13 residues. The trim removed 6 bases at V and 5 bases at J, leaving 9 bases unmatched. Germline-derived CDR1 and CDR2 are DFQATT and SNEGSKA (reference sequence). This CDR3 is CSAKDRGDHEQYF. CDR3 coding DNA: TGCAGTGCAAAAGACAGGGGTGACCACGAGCAGTACTTC.

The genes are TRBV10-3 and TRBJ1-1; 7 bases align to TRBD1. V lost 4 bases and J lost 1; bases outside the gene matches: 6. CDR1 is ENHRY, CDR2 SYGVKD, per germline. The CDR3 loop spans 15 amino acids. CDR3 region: CAISASGTANTEAFF. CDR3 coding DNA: TGTGCCATCAGTGCCTCCGGGACAGCGAACACTGAAGCTTTCTTT.